Below, 7 T cell receptor beta chains from the same sample are listed, as sequenced in a study of T cell clonality in common variable immunodeficiency. Study-level results: Common variable immunodeficiency TCR beta sequences reportedly had fewer deletions and N-nucleotide insertions.

Repertoires were generated with immunoSEQ multiplex PCR, while TCRdb's copy carries only in-frame clones and drops some. The sample shows 15,000 to 20,000 clones, none of them appearing just once. No antigen is known for these receptors. The sample consisted of peripheral blood mononuclear cells. The source is a human donor with common variable immunodeficiency.

This clone appeared many times. The DNA read from the CDR3 is TGTGCCAGTAGGGCCCGGACAGGGACCTACGAG. Translation: CASRARTGTYE. The CDR3 in full is CASRARTGTYEQYF. The chain couples TRBV19 to TRBJ2-7, with 8 positions matching TRBD1. Sequencing ends 3 residues short of the CDR3 end; the germline J gene provides the rest. Trimming cost V 6 bases and J 2 bases; bases outside gene matches: 6. The germline gives CDR1 LNHDA, CDR2 SQIVND (reference sequence). The CDR3 is 14 amino acids.

This clone came up many times. The sequenced fragment ends 3 residues before the CDR3 boundary, so the rest is inferred from the germline J gene. The gene calls are TRBV10-3 and TRBJ1-2; 7 bases match TRBD1. J was trimmed by 3 bases and V by 6 bases; bases with no gene match: 7. Per the germline V gene, CDR1 is ENHRY and CDR2 is SYGVKD. This CDR3 has 14 amino acids. The CDR3 DNA, read in part, is TGTGCCATCAGGCTGGGACAGAATGACTATGGC. This translates into CAIRLGQNDYG. The entire CDR3 is CAIRLGQNDYGYTF.

Comments on this clone: Sequencing ends 3 residues short of the CDR3 end; the germline J gene provides the rest. The chain combines TRBV5-1 with TRBJ2-7; 7 bases map to TRBD1. Germline loops: CDR1 SGHRS, CDR2 YFSETQ. This CDR3 is built from 13 residues. The V and J ends lost 2 bases and 6 bases, in that order; junction bases with no gene match: 5. The CDR3 sequence is CASSFQQGTEQYF. The covered CDR3 bases are TGCGCCAGCAGCTTCCAACAGGGGACCGAG.

This clone was observed a few times. The read terminates 3 residues ahead of where the CDR3 ends, so the germline J gene completes it. This sequence joins TRBV6-2 or TRBV6-3 and TRBJ2-1; 12 nucleotides agree with TRBD1. Germline CDR1 MNHEY, CDR2 SVGEGT. The CDR3 covers 15 residues. With V trimmed by 7 bases and J by 7 bases, 8 bases remained unmatched. CDR3 residues: CASIWGTGGGNEQFF. The sequenced CDR3 bases are TGTGCCAGCATTTGGGGGACAGGGGGCGGAAATGAG.

In this sample, this clone turned up many times. The read ends 3 residues early relative to the CDR3; the germline J gene fills the gap. The chain links TRBV10-3 to TRBJ2-2; possible D gene TRBD2, 5 bases. This CDR3 comprises 14 residues. V lost 4 bases and J 5 bases, leaving 11 bases between the germline ends. Germline CDR1 is ENHRY and CDR2 is SYGVKD. CDR3 residues: CAISGFGVTGELFF. The CDR3 bases that were read are TGTGCCATCAGTGGGTTCGGGGTTACCGGGGAG.

This clone was observed a handful of times. Read coverage stops 3 residues before the CDR3 terminus; the germline J gene supplies the remainder. The chain couples TRBV19 to TRBJ2-3, with a possible D match to TRBD1 (5 bases). Germline-derived CDR1 and CDR2 are LNHDA and SQIVND (reference sequence). V gave up 5 bases and J gave up 0 bases, with 12 bases separating them. The length of the CDR3 is 15 residues. The CDR3 is CASSFQGISTDTQYF. The sequenced part of the CDR3 DNA is TGTGCCAGTAGTTTCCAGGGAATCAGCACAGATACG. The complete variable domain, with remaining parts taken from reference TRBV19 and TRBJ2-3, reads DGGITQSPKYLFRKEGQNVTLSCEQNLNHDAMYWYRQDPGQGLRLIYYSQIVNDFQKGDIAEGYSVSREKKESFPLTVTSAQKNPTAFYLCASSFQGISTDTQYFGPGTRLTVL.

This clone has a handful of counts. The read ends 3 residues before the CDR3 terminus; that terminus is restored from the germline J gene. The chain recombines TRBV7-2 with TRBJ2-5; 11 bases match TRBD2. The CDR3 length is 17 residues. The V and J ends lost 0 bases and 4 bases, in that order; junction bases with no gene match: 7. The germline CDR1 and CDR2 sequences are SGHTA and FQGNSA. The CDR3 here is CASSLAVGLAGGETQYF. CDR3 DNA, as far as it was read: TGTGCCAGCAGCTTAGCTGTGGGGCTAGCGGGGGGAGAGACC.